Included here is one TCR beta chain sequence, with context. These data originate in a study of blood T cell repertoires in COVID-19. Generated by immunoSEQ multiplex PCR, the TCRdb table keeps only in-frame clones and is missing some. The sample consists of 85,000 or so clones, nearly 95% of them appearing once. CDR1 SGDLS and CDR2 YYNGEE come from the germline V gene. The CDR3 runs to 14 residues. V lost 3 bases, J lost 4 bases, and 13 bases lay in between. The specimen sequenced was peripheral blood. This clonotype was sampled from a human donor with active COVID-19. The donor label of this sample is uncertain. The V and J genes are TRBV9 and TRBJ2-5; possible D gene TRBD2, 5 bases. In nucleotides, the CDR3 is TGTGCCAGCAGCGAATGGAGGTTTTCAGAGACCCAGTACTTC. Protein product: CASSEWRFSETQYF.